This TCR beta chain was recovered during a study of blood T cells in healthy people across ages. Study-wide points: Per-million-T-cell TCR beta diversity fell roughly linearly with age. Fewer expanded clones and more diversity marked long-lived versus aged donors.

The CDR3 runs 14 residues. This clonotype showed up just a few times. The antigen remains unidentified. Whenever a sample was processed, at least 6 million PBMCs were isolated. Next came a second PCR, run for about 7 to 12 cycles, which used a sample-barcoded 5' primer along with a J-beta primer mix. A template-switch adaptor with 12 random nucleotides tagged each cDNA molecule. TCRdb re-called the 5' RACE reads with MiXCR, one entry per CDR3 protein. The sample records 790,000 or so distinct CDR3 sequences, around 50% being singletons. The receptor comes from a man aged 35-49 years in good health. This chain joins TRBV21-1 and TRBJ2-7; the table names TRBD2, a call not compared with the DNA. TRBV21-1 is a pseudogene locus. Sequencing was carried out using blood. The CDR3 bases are TGTGCCAGCAACACAGGGGCCCAGCTCTACGAGCAGTACTTC. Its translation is CASNTGAQLYEQYF.